The rows below give T cell receptor beta chains drawn from one sample of a study of tumor-infiltrating lymphocytes in localized non-small cell lung cancer. Clones were sequenced by immunoSEQ multiplex PCR, and TCRdb holds only the in-frame ones, with some missing. The data hold thousands of clones, with around 60% observed a single time. Sequencing used uninvolved lung tissue not adjacent to the tumor. The receptor source for this set is a human donor with non-small cell lung cancer. Each CDR3 is given with its conserved first and last residue. A D gene is named only where the DNA matches it firmly. The size of a clone is reported for some rows only, either as once, few or many, or as a class for expanded clones.

CDR3: CASSLARPNYGYTF
DNA: TGTGCCAGCAGCTTGGCTAGGCCTAACTATGGCTACACCTTC
J: TRBJ1-2
D: .
V: TRBV5-6
size: medium-sized

CDR3: CASSRTSGGAWESYEQYF
DNA: TGTGCCAGCAGCCGGACTAGCGGGGGGGCCTGGGAATCCTACGAGCAGTACTTC
J: TRBJ2-7
D: TRBD2
V: TRBV4-2
size: .

CDR3: CASSPSRETYGYTF
DNA: TGTGCCAGCAGTCCCTCCAGGGAAACCTATGGCTACACCTTC
J: TRBJ1-2
D: .
V: TRBV11-2
size: .

CDR3: CASSQVPGQGIAQYF
DNA: TGCGCCAGCAGCCAAGTTCCCGGACAGGGGATCGCCCAGTACTTC
J: TRBJ2-5
D: TRBD1
V: TRBV4-1
size: once

CDR3: CASSVTGGHEQYF
DNA: TGTGCCAGCTCCGTGACAGGGGGCCACGAGCAGTACTTC
J: TRBJ2-7
D: TRBD1
V: TRBV18
size: few

CDR3: CASSSYNEKLFF
DNA: TGCGCCAGCAGCTCTTACAATGAAAAACTGTTTTTT
J: TRBJ1-4
D: .
V: TRBV5-1
size: .

CDR3: CASRLQGYTF
DNA: TGTGCCAGCAGGTTGCAGGGCTACACCTTC
J: TRBJ1-2
D: .
V: TRBV2
size: few

CDR3: CASSIASSGNTIYF
DNA: TGTGCCAGTAGTATTGCGAGTTCTGGAAACACCATATATTTT
J: TRBJ1-3
D: .
V: TRBV19
size: .

CDR3: CASSLEGSTSGNTIYF
DNA: TGCGCCAGCAGCTTGGAGGGCAGCACCTCTGGAAACACCATATATTTT
J: TRBJ1-3
D: .
V: TRBV5-1
size: .

CDR3: CASSLDRLTYGYTF
DNA: TGTGCCAGCAGCTTAGACAGGCTTACCTATGGCTACACCTTC
J: TRBJ1-2
D: .
V: TRBV11-2
size: .

CDR3: CASSASPAGGNTIYF
DNA: TGTGCCAGCAGTGCAAGCCCGGCGGGGGGAAACACCATATATTTT
J: TRBJ1-3
D: .
V: TRBV6-1
size: .

CDR3: CAWSRPRGVGGQPQHF
DNA: TGTGCCTGGAGTAGACCCCGAGGGGTCGGGGGACAGCCCCAGCATTTT
J: TRBJ1-5
D: .
V: TRBV30
size: .

CDR3: CASSVLGGAGYGYTF
DNA: TGTGCCAGCAGCGTATTAGGAGGGGCTGGCTATGGCTACACCTTC
J: TRBJ1-2
D: .
V: TRBV9
size: .

CDR3: CAWTLAGGPVTQYF
DNA: TGTGCCTGGACACTAGCGGGGGGCCCGGTGACCCAGTACTTC
J: TRBJ2-5
D: TRBD2
V: TRBV30
size: .

CDR3: CASRASSGSISPGYTF
DNA: TGTGCCAGCAGGGCGTCCTCCGGGTCCATCTCTCCTGGCTACACCTTC
J: TRBJ1-2
D: .
V: TRBV2
size: .

CDR3: CASYMGGLAPETQYF
DNA: TGTGCCAGTTACATGGGTGGACTAGCCCCAGAGACCCAGTACTTC
J: TRBJ2-5
D: TRBD2
V: TRBV6-1
size: once

CDR3: CASSLGDQPDLF
DNA: TGTGCCAGCAGCTTGGGGGATCAGCCGGACCTCTTC
J: TRBJ1-2
D: .
V: TRBV7-9
size: .

CDR3: CASSQVRGGGALETQYF
DNA: TGCGCCAGCAGCCAAGTTCGCGGCGGGGGGGCGTTGGAGACCCAGTACTTC
J: TRBJ2-5
D: TRBD2
V: TRBV4-1
size: .

CDR3: CASSLAGRVFGEKLFF
DNA: TGCGCCAGCAGCTTGGCAGGGAGGGTGTTTGGTGAAAAACTGTTTTTT
J: TRBJ1-4
D: .
V: TRBV5-1
size: .

CDR3: CASSPSGAANEKLFF
DNA: TGCGCCAGCAGTCCCTCGGGGGCGGCTAATGAAAAACTGTTTTTT
J: TRBJ1-4
D: .
V: TRBV23-1
size: few